This T cell receptor beta chain was recorded in a study of cytomegalovirus exposure and HLA in healthy donors. Study-wide context: Out of 398 genotyped donors, roughly 83% belonged to the Caucasian-associated ancestry cluster. Overall study results and limits: The authors later found most CMV-associated TCR beta chains appeared HLA-restricted. In vitro, a few CMV-associated chains proved specific for CMV antigens.

Healthy bone marrow donors made up the donors. A word on this clone: Its antigen is as yet unknown.

PCR amplification relied on 60 Vbeta primers (plus 13 Jbeta primers). Profiling relied on immunoSEQ multiplex PCR, and the TCRdb table lists in-frame clones only, not all of them. The repertoire holds around 140,000 clones, with approximately 82% as singletons. Germline-derived CDR1 and CDR2 are MNHEY and SVGAGI. Germline trimming cut 5 bases from V and 2 bases from J; bases unmatched to any gene: 4. The CDR3 consists of 15 residues. Sequencing was carried out using PBMCs. The receptor was isolated from a female donor in good health and CMV-seronegative. This chain uses TRBV6-5 with TRBJ2-7, with TRBD2 identical over 12 bases. The CDR3 DNA reads TGTGCCAGCAGTCCGGGACTAGCGGGCCCCTACGAGCAGTACTTC. Translation: CASSPGLAGPYEQYF.